This T cell receptor (beta chain) came from a study of T cells in Graves' hyperthyroidism and ophthalmopathy. Amplification of TCR beta CDR3 regions used RNA as the template. Initially, a first-round RT-PCR of the TCR CDR3 employed the HTBI primer set. From the multiplex PCR reads, TCRdb called clonotypes with MiXCR, one entry per CDR3 protein. Of roughly 740,000 distinct CDR3 sequences listed, about a sixth were seen once; the top ten hold approximately 8%. CDR1 LGHNA and CDR2 YNFKEQ come from the germline V gene. V gave up 2 bases and J gave up 4 bases, with 20 bases separating them. CDR3 length: 17 residues.

The sequencing sample was made of blood. The sequence derives from a man younger than 35 with Graves' hyperthyroidism. The chain employs TRBV4-2 and TRBJ1-2; no clear D. For the CDR3, the DNA is TGTGCCAGCAGCCAACTAAAGGCGAACTCGCCGTCCTATGGCTACACCTTC. This sequence encodes CASSQLKANSPSYGYTF.